This T cell receptor beta chain derives from a study of shared clonotypes between healthy human individuals. Background on the study: Donor ages ranged 18 to 49 years: a couple of women, a few men.

Libraries were prepared by immunoSEQ multiplex PCR; TCRdb keeps only in-frame clonotypes and omits some of them. This table holds some 2,000,000 clones, around 95% found once. Points from the study as a whole: Enrolling few donors narrowed the genetic and exposure-history diversity that was represented.

Germline CDR1 is GTSNPN and CDR2 is SVGIG (reference sequence). The CDR3 has 12 residues. All donors qualified as healthy HIV-negative adults and had experienced no recent acute infections or vaccinations. Among the donors, all were Caucasian adults who lived in Nashville, Tennessee. As regards this clone: Its specificity is not known.

The TCR originated in a man between 18 and 29 years old in good health. This chain uses TRBV30 with TRBJ2-3; 12 bases line up with TRBD2. Sequencing was performed on naive CD4+ T cells sorted from blood. Indicated subset: CD45RA+ positively selected. In DNA form, the CDR3 reads TGTGGGACTAGCGGGGCCACAGATACGCAGTATTTT. Protein product: CGTSGATDTQYF.